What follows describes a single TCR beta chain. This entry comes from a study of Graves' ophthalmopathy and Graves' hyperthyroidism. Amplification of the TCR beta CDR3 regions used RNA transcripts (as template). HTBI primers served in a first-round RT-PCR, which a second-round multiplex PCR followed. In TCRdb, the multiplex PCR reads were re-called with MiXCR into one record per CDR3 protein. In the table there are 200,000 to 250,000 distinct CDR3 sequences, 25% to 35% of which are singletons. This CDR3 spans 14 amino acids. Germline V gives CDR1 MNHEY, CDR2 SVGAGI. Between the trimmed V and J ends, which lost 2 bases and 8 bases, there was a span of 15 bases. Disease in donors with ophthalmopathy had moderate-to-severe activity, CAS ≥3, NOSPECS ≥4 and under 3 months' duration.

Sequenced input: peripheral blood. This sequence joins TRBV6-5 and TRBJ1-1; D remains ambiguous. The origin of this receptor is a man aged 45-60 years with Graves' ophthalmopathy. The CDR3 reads CASSYDLGNPEAFF. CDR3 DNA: TGTGCCAGCAGTTACGATCTCGGAAATCCCGAAGCTTTCTTT.